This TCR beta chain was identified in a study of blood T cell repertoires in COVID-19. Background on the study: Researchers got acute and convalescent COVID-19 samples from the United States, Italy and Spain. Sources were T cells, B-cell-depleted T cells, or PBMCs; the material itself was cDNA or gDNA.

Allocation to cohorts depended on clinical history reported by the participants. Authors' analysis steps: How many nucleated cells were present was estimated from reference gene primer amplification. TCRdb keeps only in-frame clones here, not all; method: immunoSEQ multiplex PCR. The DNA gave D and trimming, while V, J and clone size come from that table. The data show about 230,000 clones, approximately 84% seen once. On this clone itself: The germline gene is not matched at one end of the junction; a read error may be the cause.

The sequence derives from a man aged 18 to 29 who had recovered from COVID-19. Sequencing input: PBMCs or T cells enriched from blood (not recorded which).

DNA for the CDR3: TGTGCCAGTAGGAGGGACAGTGGTAGCCATCAGCCCCAGCATTTT. Translating gives CASRRDSGSHQPQHF. The genes are TRBV19 and TRBJ1-5; 7 bases are shared with TRBD1. The germline CDR1 and CDR2 sequences are LNHDA and SQIVND (reference sequence). The CDR3 has 15 residues.